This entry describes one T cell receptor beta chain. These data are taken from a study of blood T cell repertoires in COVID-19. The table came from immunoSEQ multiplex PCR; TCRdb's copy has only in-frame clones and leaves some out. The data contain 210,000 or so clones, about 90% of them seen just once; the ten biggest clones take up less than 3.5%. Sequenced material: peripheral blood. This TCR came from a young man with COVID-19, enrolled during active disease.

DNA of the CDR3: TGCGCCAGCAGCTTACGTACAGGGGCGATGAACACTGAAGCTTTCTTT. It yields the protein CASSLRTGAMNTEAFF. The rearrangement uses TRBV5-1 and TRBJ1-1, with TRBD1 identical over 7 bases. Germline CDR1 reads SGHRS; CDR2 reads YFSETQ. Unmatched junction bases numbered 7, after V lost 2 bases and J lost 0 bases. This CDR3 is 16 amino acids long.